This record covers a single TCR beta chain. The CDR3 is made up of 17 amino acids. V gave up 5 bases and J gave up 7 bases; unmatched junction bases: 18. In germline, CDR1 is LNHDA, CDR2 SQIVND (reference sequence). These data belong to a study of graft-versus-host responses after intestinal transplantation. On the study more broadly: All recipients were given anti-thymocyte globulin induction, and tacrolimus and steroids were then administered for three to four years.

The assay was immunoSEQ multiplex PCR, and TCRdb's table has in-frame clones only and misses some. The profile shows about 29,000 clones, roughly nine tenths of them singletons. This TCR came from a human patient who received an intestinal transplant, so some T cells may come from the graft donor. The sequencing used PBMCs, collected about 420 days after intestinal transplantation. J is TRBJ1-2 and V is TRBV19; the match to TRBD1 covers 8 bases. The CDR3 DNA follows: TGTGCCAGTAGTCCTACAGCAGGGACAGGAGAGGTTCGTGGCTACACCTTC. Translation: CASSPTAGTGEVRGYTF.